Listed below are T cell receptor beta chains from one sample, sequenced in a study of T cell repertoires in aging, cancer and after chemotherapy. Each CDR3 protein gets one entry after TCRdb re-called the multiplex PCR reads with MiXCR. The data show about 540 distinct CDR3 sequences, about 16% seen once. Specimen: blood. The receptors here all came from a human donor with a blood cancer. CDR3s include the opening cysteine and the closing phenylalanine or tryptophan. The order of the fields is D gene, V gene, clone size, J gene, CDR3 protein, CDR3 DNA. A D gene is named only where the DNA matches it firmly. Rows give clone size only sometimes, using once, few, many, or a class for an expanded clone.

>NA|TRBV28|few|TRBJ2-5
CASSFTPGGETQYF
TGTGCCAGCAGCTTTACCCCTGGGGGCGAGACCCAGTACTTC
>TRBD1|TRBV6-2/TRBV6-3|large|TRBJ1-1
CASSWDRNTEAFF
TGTGCCAGCAGTTGGGACAGGAACACTGAAGCTTTCTTT
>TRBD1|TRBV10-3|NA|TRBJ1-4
CAIAEGQGARGKLFF
TGTGCCATCGCGGAGGGACAGGGGGCACGAGGAAAACTGTTTTTT
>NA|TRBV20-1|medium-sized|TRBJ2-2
CSARDLDTGELFF
TGCAGTGCTAGAGATTTGGACACCGGGGAGCTGTTTTTT
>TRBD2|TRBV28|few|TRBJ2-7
CASRPTSGGAVEQYF
TGTGCCAGCAGACCAACTAGCGGGGGGGCGGTCGAGCAGTACTTC
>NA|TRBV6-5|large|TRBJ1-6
CASSYSRQTYNSPLHF
TGTGCCAGCAGTTATTCTAGACAGACCTATAATTCACCCCTCCACTTT
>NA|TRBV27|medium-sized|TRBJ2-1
CASSLSILSSYNEQFF
TGTGCCAGCAGTTTATCGATACTGAGCTCCTACAATGAGCAGTTCTTC
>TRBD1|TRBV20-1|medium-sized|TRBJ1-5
CSAQGTGGVGQPQHF
TGCAGTGCACAGGGGACAGGGGGCGTCGGTCAGCCCCAGCATTTT
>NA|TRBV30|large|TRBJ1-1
CACQRGMNTEAFF
TGTGCCTGCCAAAGGGGTATGAACACTGAAGCTTTCTTT
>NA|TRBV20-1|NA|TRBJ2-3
CSARVRSKGKISDTQYF
TGCAGTGCTAGAGTCCGATCGAAGGGGAAGATATCAGATACGCAGTATTTT
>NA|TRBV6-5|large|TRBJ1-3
CASSYGGSSGNTIYF
TGTGCCAGCAGTTACGGAGGTAGCTCTGGAAACACCATATATTTT
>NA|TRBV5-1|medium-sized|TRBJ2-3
CASSPGRDSTDTQYF
TGCGCCAGCAGCCCTGGCCGGGACAGCACAGATACGCAGTATTTT
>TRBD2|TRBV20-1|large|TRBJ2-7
CSARTQERGIYEQYF
TGCAGTGCTAGGACCCAGGAGCGGGGAATCTACGAGCAGTACTTC
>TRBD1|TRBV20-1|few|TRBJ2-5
CSASIEGQSPWETQYF
TGCAGTGCTAGCATAGAGGGACAGTCGCCTTGGGAGACCCAGTACTTC
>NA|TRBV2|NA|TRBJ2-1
CASSSQSFNEQFF
TGTGCCAGCAGTTCACAGAGTTTCAATGAGCAGTTCTTC
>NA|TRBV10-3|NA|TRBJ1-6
CAISELTGNSPLHF
TGTGCCATCAGTGAGTTGACAGGAAATTCACCCCTCCACTTT
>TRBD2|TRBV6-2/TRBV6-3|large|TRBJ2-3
CASSLRRGVVGTDTQYF
TGTGCCAGCAGTTTGAGACGGGGGGTGGTAGGAACAGATACGCAGTATTTT
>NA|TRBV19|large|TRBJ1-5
CASSIVEGAYQPQHF
TGTGCCAGTAGTATAGTGGAAGGGGCCTATCAGCCCCAGCATTTT
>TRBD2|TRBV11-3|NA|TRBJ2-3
CASSLGTSGGADTQYF
TGTGCCAGCAGCTTAGGGACTAGCGGGGGGGCAGATACGCAGTATTTT
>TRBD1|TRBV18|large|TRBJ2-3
CASLTGGADTQYF
TGTGCCAGCCTTACAGGGGGCGCAGATACGCAGTATTTT
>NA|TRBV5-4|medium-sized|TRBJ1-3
CASSLAGASSGNTIYF
TGTGCCAGCAGCTTGGCCGGGGCGAGCTCTGGAAACACCATATATTTT
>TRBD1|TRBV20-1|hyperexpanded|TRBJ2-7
CSAEGQVNYEQYF
TGCAGTGCTGAGGGACAGGTTAACTACGAGCAGTACTTC
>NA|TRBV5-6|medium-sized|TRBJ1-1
CASSLGGDIRNTEAFF
TGTGCCAGCAGCTTGGGGGGGGACATCCGGAACACTGAAGCTTTCTTT
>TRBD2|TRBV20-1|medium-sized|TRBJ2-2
CSASPTGGSTGELFF
TGCAGTGCTAGTCCCACGGGGGGGAGCACCGGGGAGCTGTTTTTT
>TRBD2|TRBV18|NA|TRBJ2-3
CASSPTTSGGGTDTQYF
TGTGCCAGCTCACCAACGACTAGCGGGGGGGGTACAGATACGCAGTATTTT
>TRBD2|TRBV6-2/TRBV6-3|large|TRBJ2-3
CASSLGLAGPSTDTQYF
TGTGCCAGCAGCCTGGGACTAGCGGGACCTAGCACAGATACGCAGTATTTT
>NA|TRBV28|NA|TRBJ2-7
CASRVTGVLGEQYF
TGTGCCAGCAGGGTAACCGGGGTATTGGGCGAGCAGTACTTC
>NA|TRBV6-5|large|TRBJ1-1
CASSAVQGNTEAFF
TGTGCCAGCAGTGCCGTTCAGGGGAACACTGAAGCTTTCTTT
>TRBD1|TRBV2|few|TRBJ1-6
CASGGTGRSPLHF
TGTGCCAGCGGGGGGACAGGACGTTCACCCCTCCACTTT
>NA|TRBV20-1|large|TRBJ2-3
CSARETGRGITDTQYF
TGCAGTGCTAGAGAAACAGGGAGGGGGATCACAGATACGCAGTATTTT
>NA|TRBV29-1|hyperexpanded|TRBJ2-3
CSVASGGVDTQYF
TGCAGCGTTGCCTCCGGAGGGGTTGATACGCAGTATTTT
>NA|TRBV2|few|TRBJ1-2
CASSELGGYGYTF
TGTGCCAGCAGTGAATTAGGGGGTTATGGCTACACCTTC